This T cell receptor (beta chain) was sequenced in a study of a mutant IDH1 vaccine in newly diagnosed glioma. Time point indicated: week 11, during vaccination. Mutant IDH1 20-mer peptide, at 300 ug, made up each vaccine dose, with topical imiquimod. A note on this clone: Its antigen is currently unknown.

The protocol was immunoSEQ multiplex PCR, while the TCRdb copy is restricted to in-frame clones and leaves out a portion. The sample carries 35,000 to 45,000 clones, about 80% recorded once. The germline CDR1 and CDR2 sequences are MNHNS and SASEGT. The CDR3 is 15 residues long. J lost 6 bases, V lost 6 bases, and 8 bases had no gene match. The sample was peripheral blood mononuclear cells (PBMCs), taken from a glioma patient whose treatment included an IDH1 peptide vaccine. V is TRBV6-1 and J is TRBJ2-3; 11 bases match TRBD1. This clonotype originated in a woman aged 25 to 39 with glioma. Some clones in this sample may be carry-over from other donors' samples. CDR3 coding DNA: TGTGCCAGCAGGACCGGGACAGGGGGTAGGGATACGCAGTATTTT. Its translation is CASRTGTGGRDTQYF.